This paragraph covers one TCR beta chain sequence. This clone's antigen is unknown. Base qualities are not recorded, but no much larger clone differs from it by a single base. Peripheral blood CD8+ and CD4+ T cells from healthy donors, Susac syndrome patients and multiple sclerosis patients were profiled using high-throughput TCR beta sequencing. Treatment-naive patients with stable or active relapsing-remitting disease fulfilling revised McDonald criteria were used as multiple sclerosis controls. Bulk CD8+ and CD4+ T cells were purified magnetically by negative isolation, whereas CD8+ TEMRA cells were enriched by FACS. Blood was collected in EDTA tubes and processed within 24 hours, with PBMCs isolated through density gradient centrifugation. PBMCs intended for TCR sequencing were cryopreserved in liquid nitrogen and were subsequently thawed in a 37 degrees C water bath. The sorted or isolated CD4+, CD8+ and CD8+ TEMRA cells had a purity of 90% or higher.

This sample stems from a study of CD8 T cells in Susac syndrome (dated by TCRdb to 2018 to 2020). About the full investigation: Repertoire sequencing was used to test whether CD8+ T cell activation and differentiation in Susac syndrome was antigen driven. CD8+ T cell repertoire clonality was compared between approximately 12 healthy donors, approximately 14 Susac syndrome patients and 15 multiple sclerosis patients. Results and caveats for the whole study, not just this receptor: The number of individuals in the TCR sequencing and HLA analysis was acknowledged as relatively small.

Inclusive of the bounding cysteine and phenylalanine, the CDR3 is 14 residues long. The sequence is cut down to CDR3 DNA, 42 bases in frame from base 1. In the germline V gene (reference sequence), CDR1 corresponds to LGHDT and CDR2 to YNNKEL. V has 6 bases trimmed and J has 1 base trimmed; junction bases matching no gene number 3. RNA was extracted using the RNeasy kit, and 0.5 to 1 microgram was reverse transcribed with random hexamers. TCR beta CDR3 regions were amplified with the immunoSEQ multiplex PCR assay covering 54 Vbeta and 13 Jbeta segments. Bias from PCR amplification was corrected by using a synthetic template baseline for primer optimization and for computational correction. In the authors' own workflow: Only productive sequences were kept, with reads annotated to V, D and J genes according to IMGT and analyzed in immunoSEQ Analyzer. Clonality was computed as one minus Shannon entropy normalized by log2 of the number of productive unique sequences. For each patient and control, public and private clones were evaluated within the 100 most prevalent clones. Susac-specific clones were defined as absent from healthy and MS cohorts, about 1,100 published viral clones and other ImmuneACCESS disease sequences. TCRdb reprocessed the public reads (quality trimming at Q25 with fastp, clone calling with MiXCR) and kept in-frame beta chains. Every distinct CDR3 protein forms one entry, paired with its most common genes and DNA. TCRdb, rather than the study authors, made the V and J calls. For this sample the table gives 100,000 to 150,000 distinct CDR3 sequences, of which over 80% were detected only once. Of the sample, approximately 0.51% falls within the top ten clones.

Sequenced: CD8+ T cells from PBMCs. This TCR derives from a human donor with multiple sclerosis. The chain employs TRBV3-1 and TRBJ2-1; 7 bases in between match TRBD2. CDR3 reads: CASRWGGSYNEQFF. Here is the DNA: TGTGCCAGCAGGTGGGGAGGGTCCTACAATGAGCAGTTCTTC.